This T cell receptor beta chain was identified in a study of CD8+ T cells in alopecia areata. Study-wide background: A regimen of oral tofacitinib, 5 to 10 mg twice daily, was given to treated patients. The study, taken as a whole, reports: Affected lesional scalp, above all in alopecia totalis/universalis, was more clonal than normal scalp.

Following RNA extraction, reverse transcription yielded cDNA that acted as the sequencing template. Sequenced by immunoSEQ multiplex PCR; TCRdb stores in-frame clones only, minus some. The data contain about 70,000 clones, roughly 44% of them singletons. Peripheral blood and lesional scalp punch biopsies came from alopecia areata patients. Sorting of CD4+ and CD8+ T cells was performed on PBMCs. CDR1 and CDR2 from the germline V gene are SGHRS and YFSETQ. The CDR3 is 17 amino acids. Trimming took off 2 bases at V and 0 bases at J, with 14 bases between the two ends. This clone was seen a handful of times. Antigen unknown.

Sample: CD8+ T cells sorted from blood, taken at week 0. The chain is built from TRBV5-1 and TRBJ2-2, with a possible D match to TRBD1 (6 bases). The source is a human donor with alopecia areata. CDR3 sequence reads: CASSFPPGVSNTGELFF. The CDR3 region has the DNA TGCGCCAGCAGCTTCCCCCCAGGGGTATCGAACACCGGGGAGCTGTTTTTT.